This passage covers 25 T cell receptor beta chains from one sample sequenced in a study of blood T cell repertoires in COVID-19. Here immunoSEQ multiplex PCR was the method, and the copy in TCRdb shows in-frame clones only, minus some. The table has more than 200,000 clones, about nine tenths seen once. Input material: peripheral blood. The receptors originated from an older man with acute or convalescent COVID-19.

V is TRBV29-1 and J is TRBJ1-1; D not certain. The germline gives CDR1 SQVTM, CDR2 ANQGSEA. V was cut by 6 bases and J by 0 bases, with 8 bases left in between. The CDR3 contains 12 residues. The CDR3 coding sequence is TGCAGCGTGACTATCATGAACACTGAAGCTTTCTTT. Amino acid sequence: CSVTIMNTEAFF.

The genes are TRBV7-9 and TRBJ1-2, with D possibly matching TRBD1 (5 bases). Germline assignment: CDR1 SEHNR and CDR2 FQNEAQ (reference sequence). With 5 bases removed from V and 7 bases from J, the gap between germline ends came to 23 bases. The CDR3 extends over 16 amino acids. The CDR3 spells CASSPGGGVAPAGYTF. The CDR3 DNA reads TGTGCCAGCAGCCCGGGCGGAGGGGTCGCACCGGCTGGCTACACCTTC.

The chain employs TRBV7-8 and TRBJ2-7; TRBD1 agrees at 9 bases. Trimming at V came to 5 bases and at J to 2 bases, leaving 4 bases not matched to a gene. Germline V lookup: CDR1 SGHVS, CDR2 FQNEAQ. CDR3 length: 14 residues. The CDR3 bases are TGTGCCAGCAGCAAGGGGGACAGGGCCTACGAGCAGTACGTC. Its protein product is CASSKGDRAYEQYV.

V usage is TRBV5-1 and J usage is TRBJ1-5; D perhaps matches TRBD1 (6 bases). CDR1 and CDR2 (germline): SGHRS, YFSETQ. The CDR3 consists of 15 residues. The V and J ends lost 3 bases and 3 bases respectively, with 13 bases between them. CDR3 in DNA: TGCGCCAGCAGCTCGACAGGAGAATTCAATCAGCCCCAGCATTTT. It translates to CASSSTGEFNQPQHF.

The chain couples TRBV19 to TRBJ1-6; 8 bases are shared with TRBD1. CDR1 is LNHDA and CDR2 is SQIVND in the germline V gene (reference sequence). With 10 bases clipped from V and 6 bases from J, the junction kept 11 bases outside the gene matches. CDR3 size: 15 residues. The CDR3, as DNA: TGTGCCACAAAGATCCGGGACAGGTCTAATTCACCCCTCCACTTT. Translating it yields CATKIRDRSNSPLHF.

This clone occurred a few times. This CDR3 is also generated by other DNA sequences in the sample. V usage is TRBV18 and J usage is TRBJ2-3; 7 nucleotides line up with TRBD1. This CDR3 has 14 amino acids. Germline trimming cut 3 bases from V and 1 base from J; bases unmatched to any gene: 1. Germline V gene sequence: CDR1 KGHSH, CDR2 LQKENI. This CDR3 reads CASSPTGGTDTQYF. Here the CDR3 DNA reads TGTGCCAGCTCACCCACAGGGGGCACAGATACGCAGTATTTT. The entire variable domain, with the rest obtained from reference TRBV18 and TRBJ2-3, is as follows: NAGVMQNPRHLVRRRGQEARLRCSPMKGHSHVYWYRQLPEEGLKFMVYLQKENIIDESGMPKERFSAEFPKEGPSILRIQQVVRGDSAAYFCASSPTGGTDTQYFGPGTRLTVL.

The gene calls are TRBV7-9 and TRBJ1-6; 9 bases map to TRBD1. Germline assignment: CDR1 SEHNR and CDR2 FQNEAQ (reference sequence). The CDR3 loop spans 14 amino acids. V trimming: 5 bases; J trimming: 13 bases; junction bases outside the gene matches: 9. The CDR3 protein is CASSPAGQGAPLHF. The CDR3, as DNA: TGTGCCAGCAGCCCCGCGGGACAGGGCGCCCCCCTCCACTTT.

This clone was picked up one time. J is TRBJ2-1 and V is TRBV6-5, with 13 bases fitting TRBD2. The CDR3 is 13 residues long. J lost 9 bases, V lost 8 bases, and 4 bases had no gene match. CDR1 MNHEY and CDR2 SVGAGI come from the germline V gene. CDR3: CASYTSGRAEQFF. The CDR3 DNA follows: TGTGCCAGCTACACTAGCGGGAGGGCTGAGCAGTTCTTC.

The rearrangement links TRBV6-6 to TRBJ1-2; weak D call: TRBD1 (5 bases). CDR1 MNHNY and CDR2 SVGAGI come from the germline V gene (reference sequence). The CDR3 spans 11 residues. V gave up 6 bases and J gave up 7 bases, with 9 bases separating them. The CDR3 region is CASRAGGGYTF. CDR3 DNA sequence: TGTGCCAGCAGGGCGGGGGGTGGCTACACCTTC.

The genes are TRBV18 and TRBJ2-3, with TRBD2 identical over 10 bases. The J segment lost 1 base and the V segment lost 2 bases, leaving 9 bases of the junction unmatched. Germline V CDR1 and CDR2: KGHSH, LQKENI. The CDR3 totals 18 residues. CDR3 coding DNA: TGTGCCAGCTCACCATTTCCTATAGCGGGAGGCGGCACAGATACGCAGTATTTT. Translating it yields CASSPFPIAGGGTDTQYF.

The chain has TRBV10-3 and TRBJ2-2; 8 positions match TRBD2. CDR3 size: 13 residues. J gave up 7 bases and V 10 bases, and 8 bases lay outside the gene matches. CDR1 is ENHRY and CDR2 is SYGVKD in the germline V gene. The CDR3 DNA follows: TGTGCCAGCCAGTTGCGGGAGGACGGGGAGCTGTTTTTT. As protein: CASQLREDGELFF.

This chain connects TRBV7-9 to TRBJ1-3; no reliable D call. Germline V lookup: CDR1 SEHNR, CDR2 FQNEAQ (reference sequence). V shed 5 bases and J shed 8 bases, with 10 bases lying between them. This CDR3 has 12 residues. The DNA for the CDR3 is TGTGCCAGCAGCCCACCTAGCGACACCATATATTTT. The encoded protein is CASSPPSDTIYF.

This chain uses TRBV5-1 with TRBJ2-2; D remains unclear. V lost 4 bases and J lost 3, with 16 bases in between. This CDR3 has 16 residues. Germline V gene data show CDR1 as SGHRS and CDR2 as YFSETQ. CDR3 in amino acids: CASSPSMGRDTGELFF. DNA for the CDR3: TGCGCCAGCAGCCCGTCCATGGGCCGTGACACCGGGGAGCTGTTTTTT.

The rearrangement joins TRBV6-5 to TRBJ2-2; possible D gene TRBD2, 5 bases. V dropped 7 bases and J dropped 7 bases, with 13 bases sitting between them. The CDR3 length is 13 residues. Looked up from germline, CDR1 is MNHEY and CDR2 is SVGAGI. The DNA for the CDR3 is TGTGCCAGCAAGGAGAATCGGGACGGGGAGCTGTTTTTT. It encodes CASKENRDGELFF.

The genes are TRBV12-3 or TRBV12-4 and TRBJ2-5; D is undetermined. The V end was cut by 5 bases, the J end by 7 bases, with 14 bases between. This CDR3 region has 13 residues. The CDR3 nucleotides are TGTGCCAGCAGTGCCGGTCGCACGGGGACCCAGTACTTC. This gives the protein CASSAGRTGTQYF.

In its sample, this clone was seen a few times. The chain employs TRBV2 and TRBJ2-5, with a possible D match to TRBD1 (5 bases). The germline V and J ends were trimmed by 3 bases and 5 bases, with 10 bases remaining between them. CDR1 and CDR2 (germline): SNHLY, FYNNEI. The CDR3 runs 13 residues. CDR3 loop: CASSDWGLETQYF. CDR3 nucleotides: TGTGCCAGCAGTGATTGGGGCCTGGAGACCCAGTACTTC.

This chain uses TRBV7-3 with TRBJ2-2; 8 nucleotides align to TRBD1. The V gene's germline CDR1 is SGHTA and CDR2 FQGTGA. This CDR3 spans 15 amino acids. J gave up 4 bases and V 3 bases, and 4 bases lay outside the gene matches. The CDR3, as DNA: TGTGCCAGCAGCTTGGCAGGGGGCCCCACCGGGGAGCTGTTTTTT. Protein: CASSLAGGPTGELFF.

V usage is TRBV12-3 or TRBV12-4 and J usage is TRBJ2-1; 7 positions match TRBD1. Trimming cost V 3 bases and J 12 bases; bases outside gene matches: 8. The CDR3 is 13 amino acids. The CDR3 protein is CASSFQQGFAQFF. The CDR3 coding sequence is TGTGCCAGCAGTTTCCAACAGGGGTTTGCGCAGTTCTTC.

The rearrangement links TRBV6-1 to TRBJ2-1, with D possibly being TRBD2 (6 bases). Trimming pared 4 bases from V and 0 bases from J, leaving 13 bases between. The CDR3 extends over 16 amino acids. Germline CDR1 MNHNS, CDR2 SASEGT. The CDR3 nucleotides are TGTGCCAGCAGTGCCGGGACTTCCCGCTCCTACAATGAGCAGTTCTTC. It translates to CASSAGTSRSYNEQFF.

The J gene is TRBJ1-3, the V gene TRBV7-9; D not resolved. The CDR3 runs 15 residues. Trimming shortened V by 1 base and J by 0 bases, and 7 bases separated the two germline ends. Per the germline V gene, CDR1 is SEHNR and CDR2 is FQNEAQ (reference sequence). The CDR3 loop reads CASSLVQASGNTIYF. The DNA for the CDR3 is TGTGCCAGCAGCTTAGTGCAGGCCTCTGGAAACACCATATATTTT.

The chain links TRBV7-8 to TRBJ2-3, with TRBD2 matching over 9 bases. V shed 0 bases, J shed 3 bases, and the junction held 4 bases outside the gene matches. The V gene's germline CDR1 is SGHVS and CDR2 FQNEAQ. This CDR3 has 16 amino acids. The CDR3, as DNA: TGTGCCAGCAGCTTAGCGATTAGCGGGAGAACAGATACGCAGTATTTT. Residues: CASSLAISGRTDTQYF.

The chain employs TRBV6-5 and TRBJ2-3, with 7 bases fitting TRBD1. The CDR3 runs 14 residues. Germline V gene sequence: CDR1 MNHEY, CDR2 SVGAGI. After removal of 6 bases from V and 4 bases from J, the junction contained 7 bases not matched to a gene. The CDR3 DNA follows: TGTGCCAGCAGCCTGCGACAGGGAGCAGATACGCAGTATTTT. Amino acids: CASSLRQGADTQYF.

The rearrangement joins TRBV24-1 to TRBJ2-2; a possible D gene is TRBD2 (6 bases). Germline V lookup: CDR1 KGHDR, CDR2 SFDVKD. Trimming stripped 5 bases from V and 6 bases from J, with 15 bases between. This CDR3 comprises 15 residues. This CDR3 is CATSVLPPGAGELFF. CDR3 sequence (DNA): TGTGCCACCAGTGTACTCCCTCCGGGGGCCGGGGAGCTGTTTTTT.

This chain uses TRBV15 with TRBJ2-5; possible D gene TRBD1, 6 bases. Trimming left V 1 base short and J 2 bases short, with 8 bases between. Looked up from germline, CDR1 is LNHNV and CDR2 is YYDKDF (reference sequence). This CDR3 spans 14 amino acids. The chain's CDR3 is CATSRVGGQETQYF. As DNA, the CDR3 is TGTGCCACCAGCAGAGTAGGGGGACAAGAGACCCAGTACTTC.

The genes are TRBV18 and TRBJ2-3, with 9 bases identical to TRBD2. Germline CDR1 KGHSH, CDR2 LQKENI. V lost 6 bases, J lost 13 bases, and 11 bases stayed unmatched. The CDR3 contains 13 residues. The CDR3 loop reads CASSGSERGAEYF. The CDR3 DNA sequence: TGTGCCAGCTCCGGGTCGGAGCGGGGGGCGGAGTATTTT.